Detailed here is one T cell receptor (beta chain). The antigen is not known. The sample originates from a study of cytomegalovirus exposure and HLA in healthy donors. Overall study results and limits: There were several of the most significant clusters that appeared linked to common viral pathogens in a later analysis.

V gave up 4 bases and J gave up 5 bases; unmatched junction bases: 7. The length of the CDR3 is 14 residues. CDR1 is LNHDA, CDR2 SQIVND, per germline (reference sequence). 60 Vbeta and 13 Jbeta primers were used in PCR. The data were produced by immunoSEQ multiplex PCR, yet TCRdb's version contains in-frame clones alone and is incomplete. The data hold about 100,000 clones, with 77% observed a single time. While unrecorded immune exposures were likely, the donors were nominally healthy when sampled. The chain links TRBV19 to TRBJ1-2, with 7 bases identical to TRBD1. The sample consisted of PBMCs. This receptor was taken from a man aged 45-60 years in good health and CMV-seropositive. The CDR3, as DNA: TGTGCCAGTAGTACCCGACAGGGAAAATATGGCTACACCTTC. It codes for CASSTRQGKYGYTF.